In this sample, the clone carrying this T cell receptor (beta chain) turned up a few times. Its antigen is undetermined. The authors used template switching to add a universal primer site and gave cDNA unique molecular identifiers. TCRdb reanalysed the 5' RACE reads using MiXCR and keeps one entry per CDR3 protein. The table has 500,000 or so distinct CDR3 sequences, approximately 14% seen once. This record comes from a study of identical twins. Study-level findings and limits: These conclusions were based on statistical analysis (cross-sectional, not following the same donors).

These data were also reused for a study on yellow fever vaccine responses in identical twins.

This receptor was identified in a woman between 18 and 29 years old in good health. What was sequenced was CD4+ T cells sorted from blood.

CDR3 bases: TGTGCCATTCAACTTAGCGGGGGGGCTGAGTACGAGCAGTACTTC. It specifies CAIQLSGGAEYEQYF. This chain connects TRBV10-3 to TRBJ2-7; 11 bases are shared with TRBD2. Germline CDR1 ENHRY, CDR2 SYGVKD. CDR3 length equals 15 residues. Trimming cost V 9 bases and J 4 bases; bases outside gene matches: 11.